A single sample gave rise to the 26 T cell receptor beta chains below, sequenced in a study of PD-L1 blockade in urothelial cancer. Profiled with immunoSEQ multiplex PCR; TCRdb holds only in-frame clones, not every one. The sample holds roughly 63,000 clones, about 86% seen once. Documented time point: pretreatment peripheral blood. The input for sequencing was PBMCs, taken around atezolizumab (anti-PD-L1) treatment. The receptor set was obtained from a man aged 70 or older with urothelial cancer.

The chain carries TRBV15 and TRBJ2-1, with D possibly matching TRBD2 (5 bases). The CDR3 loop spans 15 amino acids. The V gene lost 3 bases and the J gene lost 7 bases, with 16 bases spanning the gap. Germline V gives CDR1 LNHNV, CDR2 YYDKDF (reference sequence). Here the CDR3 DNA reads TGTGCCACCAGCAGGAGGGTTCCAGCCGCGAATGAGCAGTTCTTC. Translation: CATSRRVPAANEQFF.

The chain combines TRBV10-2 with TRBJ2-7; TRBD1 agrees at 8 bases. The CDR3 sequence is 15 residues long. V was clipped by 6 bases and J by 2 bases; unmatched bases: 9. From germline, CDR1 is WSHSY and CDR2 SAAADI. The CDR3 is CASSNWGQETYEQYF. DNA of the CDR3: TGCGCCAGCAGCAATTGGGGACAGGAGACCTACGAGCAGTACTTC.

This chain joins TRBV7-2 and TRBJ1-1, with 7 bases that match TRBD1. There are 16 residues in the CDR3. Germline values: CDR1 SGHTA, CDR2 FQGNSA. With 1 base clipped from V and 4 bases from J, the junction kept 9 bases outside the gene matches. CDR3 in DNA: TGTGCCAGCAGCTTAGGAGGGGGACAGTCAACCACTGAAGCTTTCTTT. Translation: CASSLGGGQSTTEAFF.

This chain joins TRBV10-3 and TRBJ1-4; 8 bases agree with TRBD1. Germline CDR1 is ENHRY and CDR2 is SYGVKD. This CDR3 comprises 14 residues. Trimming at V came to 4 bases and at J to 7 bases, leaving 5 bases not matched to a gene. CDR3 residues: CAISGTGKSEKLFF. The CDR3 nucleotides read TGTGCCATCAGTGGGACAGGGAAGTCTGAAAAACTGTTTTTT.

This sequence joins TRBV28 and TRBJ2-1; tentative D call: TRBD1 (5 bases). CDR1 and CDR2 (germline): MDHEN, SYDVKM. The V end was cut by 7 bases, the J end by 10 bases, with 17 bases between. This CDR3 region has 13 residues. CDR3 in amino acids: CASNIGVRGEQFF. The DNA for the CDR3 is TGTGCCAGCAACATAGGGGTGAGAGGCGAGCAGTTCTTC.

The rearrangement links TRBV9 to TRBJ2-3; TRBD2 matches 9 bases. V trimming: 0 bases; J trimming: 2 bases; junction bases outside the gene matches: 1. CDR3 length: 15 residues. CDR1 and CDR2 (germline): SGDLS, YYNGEE. This chain's CDR3 is CASSVGLADTDTQYF. CDR3 DNA: TGTGCCAGCAGCGTAGGACTAGCGGACACAGATACGCAGTATTTT.

This chain uses TRBV28 with TRBJ1-5, with a tentative D call TRBD1 (5 bases). In germline, CDR1 is MDHEN, CDR2 SYDVKM. Trimming pared 4 bases from V and 5 bases from J, leaving 12 bases between. This CDR3 spans 14 amino acids. The CDR3 spells CASSSTGADQPQHF. CDR3 sequence (DNA): TGTGCCAGCAGTTCCACAGGTGCGGATCAGCCCCAGCATTTT.

The rearrangement uses TRBV5-1 and TRBJ2-3; D is unclear. The germline gives CDR1 SGHRS, CDR2 YFSETQ. V lost 7 bases to trimming and J lost 1 base, with 13 bases between them. There are 14 residues in the CDR3. The DNA of the CDR3 is TGCGCCAGCTCTCCGGCGGCTCGCACAGATACGCAGTATTTT. It specifies CASSPAARTDTQYF.

This chain connects TRBV5-1 to TRBJ2-7; 8 bases match TRBD1. CDR1 is SGHRS, CDR2 YFSETQ, per germline. V shed 3 bases and J 4 bases; nucleotides not matched to a gene: 9. This CDR3 contains 15 residues. The CDR3 DNA sequence: TGCGCCAGCAGCTCCTGGGACAGGAGTGCATACGAGCAGTACTTC. Translation: CASSSWDRSAYEQYF.

Only a few counts were recorded for this clone. The chain joins TRBV10-3 to TRBJ1-1; 7 positions match TRBD1. From germline, CDR1 is ENHRY and CDR2 SYGVKD. There are 12 residues in the CDR3. V was clipped by 11 bases and J by 5 bases; unmatched bases: 8. Written as DNA, the CDR3 is TGTGCCGTTCGAACAGGGGAAACTGAAGCTTTCTTT. Amino acids: CAVRTGETEAFF.

This chain connects TRBV30 to TRBJ2-3; the D gene is possibly TRBD2 (5 bases). The CDR3 consists of 14 residues. Germline CDR1 reads GTSNPN; CDR2 reads SVGIG (reference sequence). V lost 2 bases and J 8 bases, leaving 17 bases between the germline ends. The CDR3 region is CAWSPTVSRGTQYF. CDR3 in DNA: TGTGCCTGGAGTCCGACCGTTTCTCGGGGTACGCAGTATTTT.

The CDR3 nucleotides are TGTGCCAGCAGCTTAGGGGCAGCCAGCTTCACAGATACGCAGTATTTT. Its translation is CASSLGAASFTDTQYF. This rearrangement joins TRBV7-2 to TRBJ2-3; no definite D call. CDR1 SGHTA and CDR2 FQGNSA come from the germline V gene. Between the trimmed V and J ends, which lost 1 base and 2 bases, there was a span of 13 bases. This CDR3 spans 16 amino acids.

The V and J genes are TRBV6-1 and TRBJ1-1, with D tentatively TRBD1 (6 bases). The CDR3 is made up of 15 amino acids. The V gene lost 3 bases and the J gene lost 3 bases, with 14 bases spanning the gap. Germline lookup yields CDR1 MNHNS and CDR2 SASEGT. CDR3 region: CASSDSGGADTEAFF. CDR3 bases: TGTGCCAGCAGTGATAGCGGGGGCGCGGACACTGAAGCTTTCTTT.

The chain carries TRBV10-1 and TRBJ2-3; 10 bases are shared with TRBD1. The CDR3 covers 17 residues. The V gene end was trimmed by 6 bases and the J gene end by 0 bases; junction bases not matched to a gene: 9. CDR1 is WNHNN, CDR2 SYGVQD, per germline (reference sequence). The DNA of the CDR3 is TGCGCCAGCAGCCCTGGACAGGGGGGGGGAAGCACAGATACGCAGTATTTT. Protein product: CASSPGQGGGSTDTQYF.

The rearrangement uses TRBV19 and TRBJ2-5; 12 bases are a match to TRBD2. Trimming took 0 bases from V and 4 from J; bases not matched to a gene: 6. Germline loops: CDR1 LNHDA, CDR2 SQIVND (reference sequence). The CDR3 contains 17 residues. The CDR3 sequence: CASSIERLAGVGETQYF. The CDR3 DNA follows: TGTGCCAGTAGTATAGAAAGACTAGCGGGAGTTGGAGAGACCCAGTACTTC.

V and J are TRBV9 and TRBJ2-7, with 7 bases fitting TRBD1. With V trimmed by 0 bases and J by 4 bases, 7 bases remained unmatched. From germline, CDR1 is SGDLS and CDR2 YYNGEE. The CDR3 is 15 amino acids. The CDR3 spells CASSVAAGGPYEQYF. The DNA for the CDR3 is TGTGCCAGCAGCGTAGCTGCAGGGGGTCCGTACGAGCAGTACTTC.

This CDR3 reads CASSLDPDTEAFF. The CDR3 coding sequence is TGCGCCAGCAGCTTGGACCCAGACACTGAAGCTTTCTTT. The J gene is TRBJ1-1, the V gene TRBV5-1; D unclear. The CDR3 has 13 amino acids. The germline CDR1 and CDR2 sequences are SGHRS and YFSETQ. Trimming left V 0 bases short and J 3 bases short, with 6 bases between.

The chain recombines TRBV19 with TRBJ2-3; 7 bases agree with TRBD1. V was clipped by 6 bases and J by 1 base; unmatched bases: 7. Germline V gives CDR1 LNHDA, CDR2 SQIVND (reference sequence). The CDR3 is 15 residues long. This CDR3 is CASRRQGWGTDTQYF. The CDR3 DNA is TGTGCCAGTAGACGACAGGGTTGGGGCACAGATACGCAGTATTTT.

Turning to this clone: This sample includes further DNA sequences coding for the same CDR3. DNA for the CDR3: TGTGCCAGCAGCGTAGATAGCAGCACAGATACGCAGTATTTT. It encodes CASSVDSSTDTQYF. This chain links TRBV9 with TRBJ2-3, with D uncertain. The germline gives CDR1 SGDLS, CDR2 YYNGEE. There are 14 residues in the CDR3. V was trimmed by 0 bases and J by 0 bases, leaving 5 bases between them. The full variable domain, in which reference TRBV9 and TRBJ2-3 provide the parts outside the CDR3, is DSGVTQTPKHLITATGQRVTLRCSPRSGDLSVYWYQQSLDQGLQFLIQYYNGEERAKGNILERFSAQQFPDLHSELNLSSLELGDSALYFCASSVDSSTDTQYFGPGTRLTVL.

This chain joins TRBV6-1 and TRBJ2-7; D perhaps matches TRBD2 (5 bases). This CDR3 has 13 amino acids. V lost 4 bases and J lost 2, with 9 bases in between. Germline CDR1 reads MNHNS; CDR2 reads SASEGT. Here the CDR3 DNA reads TGTGCCAGCAGTGTCGTGCGGGCCTACGAGCAGTACTTC. It yields the protein CASSVVRAYEQYF.

This clone was detected only a few times. The chain is built from TRBV29-1 and TRBJ2-7; the match to TRBD1 covers 7 bases. Per germline, CDR1 SQVTM and CDR2 ANQGSEA. Germline trimming cut 3 bases from V and 4 bases from J; bases unmatched to any gene: 9. The CDR3 totals 14 residues. The CDR3 coding sequence is TGCAGCGTTGAGATCACCGGGACAGCATACGAGCAGTACTTC. Amino acids: CSVEITGTAYEQYF.

The chain joins TRBV5-4 to TRBJ1-1; 8 bases align to TRBD1. V was clipped by 7 bases and J by 5 bases; unmatched bases: 7. The CDR3 sequence is 13 residues long. Germline CDR1 reads SGHNT; CDR2 reads YYREEE (reference sequence). CDR3: CASGSGGRTEAFF. CDR3 nucleotide sequence: TGTGCCAGCGGATCAGGGGGCAGGACTGAAGCTTTCTTT.

V and J are TRBV29-1 and TRBJ2-7; 12 bases line up with TRBD2. The CDR3 contains 16 residues. From germline, CDR1 is SQVTM and CDR2 ANQGSEA. Losses at the gene ends were 5 bases for V and 0 bases for J; bases not matched to a gene: 8. Here the CDR3 reads CSVQGLAGRFSYEQYF. The CDR3 DNA sequence: TGCAGCGTTCAAGGACTAGCGGGGAGATTCTCCTACGAGCAGTACTTC.

Only one count was recorded for this clone. The chain recombines TRBV9 with TRBJ2-1; D gene ambiguous. The CDR3 totals 13 residues. Trimming took 0 bases from V and 8 from J, leaving 9 bases between them. CDR1 is SGDLS, CDR2 YYNGEE, per germline. In DNA, the CDR3 is TGTGCCAGCAGCGTAGCTTACCGGGATGAGCAGTTCTTC. It specifies CASSVAYRDEQFF.

The gene calls are TRBV5-1 and TRBJ2-1; D is possibly TRBD2 (5 bases). Germline CDR1 and CDR2: SGHRS and YFSETQ. V dropped 0 bases and J dropped 7 bases, with 11 bases sitting between them. The CDR3 runs to 14 residues. The CDR3 protein is CASSLGPTGNEQFF. In DNA form, the CDR3 reads TGCGCCAGCAGCTTGGGTCCCACGGGGAATGAGCAGTTCTTC.

This rearrangement joins TRBV6-5 to TRBJ1-3; TRBD1 agrees at 7 bases. Trimming at V came to 4 bases and at J to 3 bases, leaving 3 bases not matched to a gene. Germline loops: CDR1 MNHEY, CDR2 SVGAGI. This CDR3 is built from 14 residues. Here the CDR3 reads CASSLQGSGNTIYF. The CDR3 bases are TGTGCCAGCAGTTTACAGGGGAGTGGAAACACCATATATTTT.